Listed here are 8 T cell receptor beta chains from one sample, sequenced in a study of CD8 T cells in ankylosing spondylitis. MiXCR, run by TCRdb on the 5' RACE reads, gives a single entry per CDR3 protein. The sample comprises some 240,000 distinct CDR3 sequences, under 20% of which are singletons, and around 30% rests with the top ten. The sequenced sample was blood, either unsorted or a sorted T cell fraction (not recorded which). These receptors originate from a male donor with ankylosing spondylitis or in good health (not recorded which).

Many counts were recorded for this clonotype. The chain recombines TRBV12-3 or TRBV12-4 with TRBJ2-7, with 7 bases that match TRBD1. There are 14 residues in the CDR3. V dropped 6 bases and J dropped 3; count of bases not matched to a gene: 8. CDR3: CASSPWGQHYEQYF. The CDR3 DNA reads TGTGCCAGCAGCCCTTGGGGACAGCACTACGAGCAGTACTTC.

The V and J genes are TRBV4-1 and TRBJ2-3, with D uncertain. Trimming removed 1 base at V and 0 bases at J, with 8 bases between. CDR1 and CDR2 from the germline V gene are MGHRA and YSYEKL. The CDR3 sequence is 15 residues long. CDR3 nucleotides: TGCGCCAGCAGCCAAGTTCTAGGCAGCACAGATACGCAGTATTTT. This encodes CASSQVLGSTDTQYF.

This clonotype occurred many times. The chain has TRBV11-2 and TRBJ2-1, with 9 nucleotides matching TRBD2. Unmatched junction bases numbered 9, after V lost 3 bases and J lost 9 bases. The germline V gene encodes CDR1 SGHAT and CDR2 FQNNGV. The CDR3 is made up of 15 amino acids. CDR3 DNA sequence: TGTGCCAGCAGCTTCCCCGAGTTAGCGGGAGTTGAGCAGTTCTTC. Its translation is CASSFPELAGVEQFF.

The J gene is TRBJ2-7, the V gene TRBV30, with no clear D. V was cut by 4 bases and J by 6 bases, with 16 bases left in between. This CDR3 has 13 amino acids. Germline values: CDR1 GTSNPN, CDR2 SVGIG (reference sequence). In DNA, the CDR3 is TGTGCCTGGAATAAGATAAATGGTGGCGAGCAGTACTTC. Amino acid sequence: CAWNKINGGEQYF. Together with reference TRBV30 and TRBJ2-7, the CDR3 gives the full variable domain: SQTIHQWPATLVQPVGSPLSLECTVEGTSNPNLYWYRQAAGRGLQLLFYSVGIGQISSEVPQNLSASRPQDRQFILSSKKLLLSDSGFYLCAWNKINGGEQYFGPGTRLTVT.

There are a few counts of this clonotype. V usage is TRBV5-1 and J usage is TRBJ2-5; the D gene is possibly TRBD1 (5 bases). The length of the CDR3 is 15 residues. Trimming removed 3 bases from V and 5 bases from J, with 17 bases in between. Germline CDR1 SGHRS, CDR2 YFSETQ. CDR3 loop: CASSSLDSAGETQYF. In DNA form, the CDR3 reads TGCGCCAGCAGCTCCCTCGACAGCGCTGGGGAGACCCAGTACTTC.

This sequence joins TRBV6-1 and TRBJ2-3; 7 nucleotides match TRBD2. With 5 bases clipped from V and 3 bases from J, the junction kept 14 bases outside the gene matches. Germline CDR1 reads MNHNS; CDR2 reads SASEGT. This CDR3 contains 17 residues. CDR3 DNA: TGTGCCAGCAGTCCCCGTTGGGGGGGTGAGGGAACAGATACGCAGTATTTT. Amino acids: CASSPRWGGEGTDTQYF.

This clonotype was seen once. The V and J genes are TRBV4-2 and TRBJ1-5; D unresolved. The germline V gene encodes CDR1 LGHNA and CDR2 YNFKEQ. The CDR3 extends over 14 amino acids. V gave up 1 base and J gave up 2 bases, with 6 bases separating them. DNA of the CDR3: TGTGCCAGCAGCCAAGTTCCGGGCAATCAGCCCCAGCATTTT. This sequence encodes CASSQVPGNQPQHF.

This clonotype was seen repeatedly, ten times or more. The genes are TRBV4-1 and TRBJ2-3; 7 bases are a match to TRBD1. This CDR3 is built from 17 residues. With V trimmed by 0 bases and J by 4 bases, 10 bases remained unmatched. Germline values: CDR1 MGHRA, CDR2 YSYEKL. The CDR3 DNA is TGCGCCAGCAGCCAAGAGCCTGGACAGGTGGGGCCAGATACGCAGTATTTT. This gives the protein CASSQEPGQVGPDTQYF.